This section outlines one T cell receptor beta chain sequence together with its context. The table lists this clone with a few counts. Which antigen it targets is not known. No much larger clone is present one base from it, and per-base qualities are unavailable. Using the deep immunoSEQ assay, TCR CDR3 regions were amplified from genomic DNA by multiplex PCR. For each cell subset, the extracted genomic DNA was distributed evenly across all wells of several immunoSEQ 96-well plates, and each plate served as one replicate. For sorted subsets, around 200 ng genomic DNA, equal to about 30,000 T cell genomes, was loaded into each replicate PCR. The purified libraries were quantified using a Qubit 3.0 fluorometer, sized with a Bioanalyzer 2100, and then quantified again using the KAPA Library Quantification kit. A separate single-read 150-cycle Illumina NextSeq 550 flow cell was used to sequence each immunoSEQ 96-well plate. On the study's bioinformatics: Because only junctional sequences without quality scores were contained in the immunoSEQ output, filtering matching that applied to full-length reads could not be performed. Sequences were annotated with PyIR, a Python wrapper for IgBLAST v1.9, and V/J genes and CDR3 were assigned using IMGT germline references. Reads were removed for weak V/J assignments (E-value above 1e-6), missing CDR3, stop codons, out-of-frame junctions, or ambiguous translated residues. V3J clonotypes were defined as sequences sharing the same inferred V gene, J gene, and CDR3 amino acid sequence. Percentage overlap between repertoires was calculated by dividing the number of shared unique clonotypes by the size of the smaller repertoire. Repertoire richness was assessed with RTK rarefaction, the Chao1 estimator, and Recon v2.1 estimates of unobserved clonotypes. For all TCRbeta clonotypes obtained by the gDNA method from a handful of donors, generation probabilities were computed with OLGA. The table comes from immuneACCESS by way of TCRdb, which keeps in-frame sequences with V and J called. Part of the clones is missing from these tables; in studies checked, under half for an unresolved V gene and the rest for unknown reasons. The D gene and trimming were derived from the DNA, and the V and J assignments and clone size from that table. In all, the sample holds around 200,000 clones, and 60% to 75% of those were seen once. The top ten clonotypes cover over 9.5% of the sample.

The data belong to a study of shared clonotypes between healthy human individuals (dated by TCRdb to about 2020). General notes on the study: The cohort comprised a couple of women and a few men aged 18 to 49 years. Different laboratories and diverse techniques were used to prepare libraries and sequence TCR repertoires, to increase sequencing depth and limit assay-specific biases. Between about 0.85 and 9.5 billion PBMCs per donor were obtained by leukapheresis. The study deeply sequenced blood TCR repertoires of about 5 healthy adults to estimate repertoire size and the extent of clonotype sharing between individuals. Per donor, three plates each were used for CD4 naive and CD4 memory, two for CD8 naive, and one for CD8 memory.

Germline trimming: 1 base from V, 7 bases from J; junction bases outside gene matches: 16. From cysteine to phenylalanine, the CDR3 is 18 amino acids long. The DNA shown is the 54-base CDR3, in frame from base 1. CDR1 and CDR2, looked up from the germline V gene, are SGHVS and FNYEAQ. Healthy HIV-negative adults with no recently reported acute infections or vaccinations were included as donors. Only Caucasian adults living in Nashville, Tennessee, USA were represented among the donors. CD4+ T cells were enriched through magnetic negative selection, after which naive cells were positively selected on CD45RA and the remaining negative fraction served as the memory subset. Blood was obtained by leukapheresis, after which PBMCs were separated by Ficoll-Histopaque density gradient centrifugation and cryopreserved in liquid nitrogen vapor phase. Purity and quantity of every magnetically sorted T cell population were checked by analytical flow cytometry. Each sorted fraction had its genomic DNA isolated and then quantified by UV absorbance on a Nanodrop 2000c.

Beyond this particular receptor, the publication reports: Even with the large sequencing depth, rarefaction of the sorted-subset datasets indicated that sequencing was incomplete. Compared with non-shared clonotypes, clonotypes shared by all four sorted-subset donors had higher generation probabilities. Sampling was restricted to blood, and TCR repertoires in tissue are likely to differ from TCR repertoires in blood. Naive subsets generally had larger estimated clonotype richness than memory subsets did. Based on pairwise subsampling, the degree of clonotype sharing among donors was expected to be affected by sequencing depth. Across several donors, about 4.5% of naive CD4, more than 3% of naive CD8, under 2.5% of memory CD4, and roughly 0.4% of memory CD8 clonotypes were shared. The genetic and exposure-history diversity represented was limited by the small number of donors.

The sequenced sample consisted of memory CD4+ T cells sorted from blood. The cell subset or site label on this specimen signifies: CD45RA-negative fraction. The chain is made from TRBV7-6 and TRBJ2-7, and TRBD2 matches 10 of the central bases. The TCR comes from a man younger than 45 in good health. The nucleotides read TGTGCCAGCAGCTTAGTCTCGGGAGCCCTAGCGGGAGTGGGGGAGCAGTACTTC. Its translation is CASSLVSGALAGVGEQYF.